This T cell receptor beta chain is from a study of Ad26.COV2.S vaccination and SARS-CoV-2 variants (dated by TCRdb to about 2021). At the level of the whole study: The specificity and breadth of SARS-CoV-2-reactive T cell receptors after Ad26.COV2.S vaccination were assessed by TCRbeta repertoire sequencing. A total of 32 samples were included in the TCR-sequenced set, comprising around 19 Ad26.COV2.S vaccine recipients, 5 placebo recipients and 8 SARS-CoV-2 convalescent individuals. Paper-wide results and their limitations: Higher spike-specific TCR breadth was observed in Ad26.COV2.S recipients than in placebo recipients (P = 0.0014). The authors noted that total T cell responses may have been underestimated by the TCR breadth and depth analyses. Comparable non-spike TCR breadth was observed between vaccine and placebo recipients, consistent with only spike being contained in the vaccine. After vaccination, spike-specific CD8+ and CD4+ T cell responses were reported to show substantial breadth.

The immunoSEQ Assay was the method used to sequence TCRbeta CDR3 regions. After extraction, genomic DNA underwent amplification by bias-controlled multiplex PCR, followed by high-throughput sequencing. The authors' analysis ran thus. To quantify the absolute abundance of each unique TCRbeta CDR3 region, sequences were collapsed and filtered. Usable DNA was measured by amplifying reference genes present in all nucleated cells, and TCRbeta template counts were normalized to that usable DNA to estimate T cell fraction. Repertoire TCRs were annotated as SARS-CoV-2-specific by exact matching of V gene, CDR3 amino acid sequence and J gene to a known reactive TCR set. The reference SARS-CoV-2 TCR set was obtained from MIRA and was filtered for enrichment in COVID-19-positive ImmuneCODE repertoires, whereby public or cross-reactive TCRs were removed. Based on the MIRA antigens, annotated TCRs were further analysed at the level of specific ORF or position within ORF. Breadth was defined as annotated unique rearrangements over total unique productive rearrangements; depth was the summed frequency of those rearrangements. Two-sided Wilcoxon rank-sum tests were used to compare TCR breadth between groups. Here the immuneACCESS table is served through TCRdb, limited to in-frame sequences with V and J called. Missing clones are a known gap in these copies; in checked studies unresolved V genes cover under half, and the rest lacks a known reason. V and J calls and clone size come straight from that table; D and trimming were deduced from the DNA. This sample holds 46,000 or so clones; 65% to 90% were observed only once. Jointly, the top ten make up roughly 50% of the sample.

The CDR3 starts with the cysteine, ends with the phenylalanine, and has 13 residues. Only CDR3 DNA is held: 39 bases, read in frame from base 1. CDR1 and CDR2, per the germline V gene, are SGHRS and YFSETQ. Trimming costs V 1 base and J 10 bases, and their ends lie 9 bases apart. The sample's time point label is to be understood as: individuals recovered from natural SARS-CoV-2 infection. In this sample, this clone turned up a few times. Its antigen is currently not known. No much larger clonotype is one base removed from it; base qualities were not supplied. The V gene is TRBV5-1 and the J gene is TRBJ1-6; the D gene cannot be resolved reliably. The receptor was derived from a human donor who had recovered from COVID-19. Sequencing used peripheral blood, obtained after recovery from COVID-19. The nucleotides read TGCGCCAGCAGCTTGTCTCCGGGATCACCCCTCCACTTT. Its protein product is CASSLSPGSPLHF.